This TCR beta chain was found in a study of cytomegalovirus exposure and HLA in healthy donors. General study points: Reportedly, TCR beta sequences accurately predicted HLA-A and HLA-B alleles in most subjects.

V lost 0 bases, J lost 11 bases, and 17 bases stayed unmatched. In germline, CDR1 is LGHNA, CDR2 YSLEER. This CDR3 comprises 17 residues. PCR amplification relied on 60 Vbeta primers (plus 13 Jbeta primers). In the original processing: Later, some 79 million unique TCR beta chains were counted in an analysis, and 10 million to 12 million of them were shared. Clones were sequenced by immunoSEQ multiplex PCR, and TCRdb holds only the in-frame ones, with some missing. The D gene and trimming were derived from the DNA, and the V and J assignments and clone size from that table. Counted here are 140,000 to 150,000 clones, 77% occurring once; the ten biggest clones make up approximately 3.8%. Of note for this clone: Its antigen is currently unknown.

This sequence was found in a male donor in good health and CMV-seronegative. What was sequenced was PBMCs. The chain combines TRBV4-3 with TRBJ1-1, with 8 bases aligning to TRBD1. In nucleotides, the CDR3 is TGCGCCAGCAGCCAAGATCGGACAGGGTTAACCTCGACGATTGCTTTCTTT. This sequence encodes CASSQDRTGLTSTIAFF.